Presented here are 19 T cell receptor beta chains from one specimen sequenced in a study of siplizumab effects on memory and regulatory T cells. Measured with immunoSEQ multiplex PCR; TCRdb has only the in-frame clones, and not every one. The sample holds some 97,000 clones; 91% are singletons and the top ten take 2.6%. What was sequenced was CD4+ T cells sorted from blood. The receptors were gathered from a human donor in good health. Some clones in this sample may be carry-over from other donors' samples.

This rearrangement joins TRBV29-1 to TRBJ1-2; D may be TRBD1 (5 bases). Looked up from germline, CDR1 is SQVTM and CDR2 is ANQGSEA. The V end was cut by 1 base, the J end by 3 bases, with 12 bases between. The CDR3 extends over 14 amino acids. The chain's CDR3 is CSVEGAGWDYGYTF. CDR3 sequence (DNA): TGCAGCGTTGAAGGGGCAGGGTGGGACTATGGCTACACCTTC.

In its sample, this clone was seen once. This chain joins TRBV12-5 and TRBJ2-1; tentatively, D is TRBD1 (6 bases). V gave up 3 bases and J gave up 5 bases, with 14 bases separating them. The germline gives CDR1 LGHNT, CDR2 FRNRAP. The CDR3 has 15 amino acids. CDR3 nucleotides: TGTGCTAGTGGTTTTTGGTTCGGACAGCACAATGAGCAGTTCTTC. Translating gives CASGFWFGQHNEQFF.

CDR3 sequence: CASSIAGGPGNQPQHF. CDR3 in DNA: TGTGCCAGTAGTATAGCTGGGGGGCCCGGCAATCAGCCCCAGCATTTT. The chain has TRBV19 and TRBJ1-5, with D possibly matching TRBD1 (6 bases). Germline CDR1 is LNHDA and CDR2 is SQIVND (reference sequence). The CDR3 sequence is 16 residues long. Trimming left V 1 base short and J 2 bases short, with 12 bases between.

This clone was picked up a small number of times. This chain uses TRBV10-1 with TRBJ2-5; D uncertain. This CDR3 is 14 amino acids long. Germline V lookup: CDR1 WNHNN, CDR2 SYGVQD (reference sequence). Trimming took off 2 bases at V and 2 bases at J, with 9 bases between the two ends. CDR3 sequence: CASSEADNQETQYF. CDR3 DNA: TGCGCCAGCAGTGAGGCAGACAATCAAGAGACCCAGTACTTC.

This chain uses TRBV19 with TRBJ2-7; 8 bases are shared with TRBD1. Germline CDR1 LNHDA, CDR2 SQIVND (reference sequence). The V and J ends lost 1 base and 4 bases, in that order; junction bases with no gene match: 9. The CDR3 contains 16 residues. CDR3 in amino acids: CASSIGGSDRVYEQYF. The CDR3 nucleotides read TGTGCCAGTAGTATAGGGGGATCGGACAGGGTTTACGAGCAGTACTTC.

This clone was picked up one time. The V call is TRBV14, the J call TRBJ1-2; perhaps TRBD1 as D (6 bases). Trimming stripped 3 bases from V and 7 bases from J, with 9 bases between. CDR3 length: 12 residues. Germline values: CDR1 SGHDN, CDR2 FVKESK. CDR3 sequence: CASSQGGAGYTF. Written as DNA, the CDR3 is TGTGCCAGCAGCCAGGGGGGGGCTGGCTACACCTTC.

The J gene is TRBJ2-1, the V gene TRBV28; 10 bases line up with TRBD2. The CDR3 has 16 residues. V lost 8 bases to trimming and J lost 3 bases; unmatched junction nucleotides: 10. Germline values: CDR1 MDHEN, CDR2 SYDVKM. CDR3: CASGVLLAGDYNEQFF. CDR3 DNA: TGTGCCAGCGGGGTCCTTCTAGCGGGGGACTACAATGAGCAGTTCTTC.

This rearrangement joins TRBV5-5 to TRBJ2-5, with TRBD2 matching 11 bases. The CDR3 totals 17 residues. After removal of 2 bases from V and 2 bases from J, the junction contained 8 bases not matched to a gene. Germline V gives CDR1 SGHKS, CDR2 YYEKEE (reference sequence). CDR3 DNA: TGTGCCAGCAGCTTTGGGGTAGCGGGAGGGCTACAAGAGACCCAGTACTTC. Translated: CASSFGVAGGLQETQYF.

This chain joins TRBV10-3 and TRBJ2-3; D is perhaps TRBD2 (6 bases). Germline CDR1 reads ENHRY; CDR2 reads SYGVKD. The CDR3 is made up of 15 amino acids. The ends were cut back, 7 bases at V and 0 bases at J, with 14 bases in the middle. CDR3 loop: CAITLAGLSTDTQYF. CDR3 DNA sequence: TGTGCCATCACCCTGGCGGGACTGAGCACAGATACGCAGTATTTT.

The chain has TRBV14 and TRBJ2-5; D call uncertain. Germline loops: CDR1 SGHDN, CDR2 FVKESK. V was clipped by 2 bases and J by 7 bases, with 14 bases between them. The CDR3 length is 14 residues. The CDR3 DNA follows: TGTGCCAGCAGCCAATCCAGTACCCTTTGGACCCAGTACTTC. It codes for CASSQSSTLWTQYF.

The rearrangement links TRBV28 to TRBJ1-3; D is ambiguous. The CDR3 runs to 15 residues. In germline, CDR1 is MDHEN, CDR2 SYDVKM. V was trimmed by 4 bases and J by 1 base, leaving 11 bases between them. Written as DNA, the CDR3 is TGTGCCAGCAGTTCCATGGGCCCTTCTGGAAACACCATATATTTT. Protein sequence: CASSSMGPSGNTIYF.

The rearrangement joins TRBV27 to TRBJ2-1; D is undetermined. In germline, CDR1 is MNHEY, CDR2 SMNVEV (reference sequence). Trimming shortened V by 2 bases and J by 4 bases, and 6 bases separated the two germline ends. This CDR3 region has 13 residues. The CDR3 protein is CASSLIPYNEQFF. CDR3 nucleotides: TGTGCCAGCAGTTTAATTCCATACAATGAGCAGTTCTTC.

This chain links TRBV27 with TRBJ2-1, with TRBD2 matching over 13 bases. The CDR3 has 15 residues. Germline V CDR1 and CDR2: MNHEY, SMNVEV (reference sequence). V lost 8 bases and J lost 3; bases outside the gene matches: 4. This CDR3 is CASRGLAGSYNEQFF. The CDR3 DNA sequence: TGTGCCAGCCGGGGACTAGCGGGGAGCTACAATGAGCAGTTCTTC.

This sequence joins TRBV5-1 and TRBJ1-3; the D is unclear. V gave up 4 bases and J gave up 0 bases, with 8 bases separating them. The CDR3 is 14 residues long. Germline CDR1 is SGHRS and CDR2 is YFSETQ. The CDR3 loop is CASSPLGSGNTIYF. The CDR3 coding sequence is TGCGCCAGCAGCCCGCTCGGCTCTGGAAACACCATATATTTT.

The chain uses TRBV19 and TRBJ1-5; TRBD1 matches at 10 bases. V was clipped by 4 bases and J by 6 bases; unmatched bases: 6. CDR1 LNHDA and CDR2 SQIVND come from the germline V gene (reference sequence). This CDR3 has 15 residues. Here the CDR3 reads CASSTRQGAVQPQHF. As DNA, the CDR3 is TGTGCCAGTAGTACTAGACAGGGGGCGGTTCAGCCCCAGCATTTT.

The chain recombines TRBV5-1 with TRBJ1-1; D is undetermined. This CDR3 is 14 amino acids long. The germline gives CDR1 SGHRS, CDR2 YFSETQ. V gave up 4 bases and J gave up 4 bases, with 14 bases separating them. DNA for the CDR3: TGCGCCAGCAGCGCAGGAGCCGAGGGCACTGAAGCTTTCTTT. Translating it yields CASSAGAEGTEAFF.

The V gene is TRBV19, the J gene TRBJ1-5; tentatively, D is TRBD1 (6 bases). The germline V and J ends were trimmed by 1 base and 6 bases, with 13 bases remaining between them. Per germline, CDR1 LNHDA and CDR2 SQIVND (reference sequence). The CDR3 is made up of 15 amino acids. The CDR3 region has the DNA TGTGCCAGTAGTATAGGGAGCAGGGGCAGTCAGCCCCAGCATTTT. Translated: CASSIGSRGSQPQHF.

The genes are TRBV15 and TRBJ1-3; D is uncertain. V was clipped by 2 bases and J by 0 bases, with 8 bases between them. CDR1 LNHNV and CDR2 YYDKDF come from the germline V gene (reference sequence). This CDR3 region has 15 residues. CDR3 sequence reads: CATSRTSASGNTIYF. CDR3 sequence (DNA): TGTGCCACCAGCAGAACGTCAGCCTCTGGAAACACCATATATTTT. Variable domain in full (rest from reference TRBV15 and TRBJ1-3): DAMVIQNPRYQVTQFGKPVTLSCSQTLNHNVMYWYQQKSSQAPKLLFHYYDKDFNNEADTPDNFQSRRPNTSFCFLDIRSPGLGDTAMYLCATSRTSASGNTIYFGEGSWLTVV.

The chain couples TRBV18 to TRBJ1-1; unclear D gene. This CDR3 is 15 amino acids long. CDR1 and CDR2 (germline): KGHSH, LQKENI. V was shortened by 3 bases and J by 5 bases, with 16 bases between the two germline ends. As DNA, the CDR3 is TGTGCCAGCTCACCGTCTCAATTCCCGGGGACTGAAGCTTTCTTT. This sequence encodes CASSPSQFPGTEAFF.